Shown below are 13 T cell receptor beta chains from a single sample sequenced in a study of shared clonotypes between healthy human individuals. Naive CD8 cells were CD45RO-negative, positively selected for CCR7, excluding terminally differentiated effector memory CD45RA+ cells. Profiling relied on immunoSEQ multiplex PCR, and the TCRdb table lists in-frame clones only, not all of them. The table includes 2 million or so clones, less than 95% detected once. The specimen sequenced was naive CD8+ T cells sorted from blood. Receptors were obtained from a young man in good health.

This rearrangement joins TRBV6-5 to TRBJ2-5; possibly TRBD2 for D (6 bases). Germline CDR1 MNHEY, CDR2 SVGAGI. This CDR3 is built from 16 residues. The germline V and J ends were trimmed by 0 bases and 4 bases, with 15 bases remaining between them. DNA of the CDR3: TGTGCCAGCAGTTACTCGGAGGGTCAGAGGGGAGAGACCCAGTACTTC. Translating it yields CASSYSEGQRGETQYF.

This chain connects TRBV19 to TRBJ2-5; D is uncertain. CDR3 length: 13 amino acids. Germline CDR1 and CDR2: LNHDA and SQIVND (reference sequence). Trimming shortened V by 4 bases and J by 5 bases, and 11 bases separated the two germline ends. The CDR3 sequence: CASSTDLEETQYF. The CDR3 DNA follows: TGTGCCAGTAGTACGGACCTTGAGGAGACCCAGTACTTC. Drawing the rest from reference TRBV19 and TRBJ2-5, the complete variable domain is DGGITQSPKYLFRKEGQNVTLSCEQNLNHDAMYWYRQDPGQGLRLIYYSQIVNDFQKGDIAEGYSVSREKKESFPLTVTSAQKNPTAFYLCASSTDLEETQYFGPGTRLLVL.

J is TRBJ1-2 and V is TRBV30; 8 nucleotides align to TRBD1. The junction had 5 bases not matched to a gene; V was cut back by 1 base and J by 7 bases. The germline V gene has CDR1 GTSNPN and CDR2 SVGIG (reference sequence). This CDR3 spans 13 amino acids. In DNA, the CDR3 is TGTGCCTGGAGTGGGACAGGGACGACTGGCTACACCTTC. This sequence encodes CAWSGTGTTGYTF.

A word on this clone: Other DNA sequences within the sample encode an identical CDR3. The rearrangement uses TRBV7-9 and TRBJ2-3; D gene ambiguous. Germline CDR1 is SEHNR and CDR2 is FQNEAQ (reference sequence). The CDR3 covers 12 residues. The V end was cut by 4 bases, the J end by 3 bases, with 5 bases between. The CDR3: CASSWGTDTQYF. DNA for the CDR3: TGTGCCAGCAGCTGGGGTACAGATACGCAGTATTTT.

The genes are TRBV4-2 and TRBJ2-2; no clear D gene. The CDR3 length is 13 residues. Germline loops: CDR1 LGHNA, CDR2 YNFKEQ. V lost 1 base to trimming and J lost 1 base, with 1 base between them. CDR3 in amino acids: CASSQGNTGELFF. Written as DNA, the CDR3 is TGTGCCAGCAGCCAAGGGAACACCGGGGAGCTGTTTTTT.

The chain carries TRBV19 and TRBJ2-1; 7 nucleotides agree with TRBD1. Germline lookup yields CDR1 LNHDA and CDR2 SQIVND (reference sequence). CDR3 size: 15 residues. J lost 8 bases, V lost 1 base, and 8 bases had no gene match. The CDR3 DNA follows: TGTGCCAGTAGTATAGGGACAGGTAATATGGATGAGCAGTTCTTC. Translation gives CASSIGTGNMDEQFF.

V usage is TRBV5-6 and J usage is TRBJ2-7; 9 bases fit TRBD2. CDR3 length: 15 residues. With V trimmed by 0 bases and J by 7 bases, 8 bases remained unmatched. Per germline, CDR1 SGHDT and CDR2 YYEEEE. The CDR3 DNA sequence: TGTGCCAGCAGCTTGGCTCTTAGCGGGGGTGAAGAGCAGTACTTC. Its protein product is CASSLALSGGEEQYF.

V gene TRBV27 combines with J gene TRBJ2-1; D is possibly TRBD2 (7 bases). With 2 bases removed from V and 9 bases from J, the gap between germline ends came to 14 bases. Looked up from germline, CDR1 is MNHEY and CDR2 is SMNVEV (reference sequence). This CDR3 comprises 14 residues. CDR3: CASSLNPGGPEQFF. Written as DNA, the CDR3 is TGTGCCAGCAGTTTAAATCCCGGGGGGCCTGAGCAGTTCTTC.

The rearrangement links TRBV4-1 to TRBJ2-7, with D tentatively TRBD2 (6 bases). The length of the CDR3 is 14 residues. Germline CDR1 and CDR2: MGHRA and YSYEKL. V was pared by 4 bases and J by 5 bases, with 15 bases between. The CDR3, as DNA: TGCGCCAGCAGCCGAACCGGGACTTTCGACGAGCAGTACTTC. It translates to CASSRTGTFDEQYF.

CDR3 DNA: TGTGCCAGCAGCTTAGGCTTCGGGGACAGCGTCCACTACGAGCAGTACTTC. Residues: CASSLGFGDSVHYEQYF. This sequence joins TRBV7-9 and TRBJ2-7, with 7 positions matching TRBD1. Germline V gives CDR1 SEHNR, CDR2 FQNEAQ (reference sequence). The J segment lost 3 bases and the V segment lost 1 base, leaving 12 bases of the junction unmatched. The CDR3 contains 17 residues.

V and J are TRBV5-1 and TRBJ2-7; 10 bases line up with TRBD2. Germline lookup yields CDR1 SGHRS and CDR2 YFSETQ. J gave up 5 bases and V 1 base, and 18 bases lay outside the gene matches. This CDR3 is 19 amino acids long. CDR3 nucleotide sequence: TGCGCCAGCAGCTTGTCTTGGTCTAGCGGGAGTAATCGGCTTGACGAGCAGTACTTC. Its protein product is CASSLSWSSGSNRLDEQYF. The full variable domain, in which reference TRBV5-1 and TRBJ2-7 provide the parts outside the CDR3, is KAGVTQTPRYLIKTRGQQVTLSCSPISGHRSVSWYQQTPGQGLQFLFEYFSETQRNKGNFPGRFSGRQFSNSRSEMNVSTLELGDSALYLCASSLSWSSGSNRLDEQYFGPGTRLTVT.

The V call is TRBV25-1, the J call TRBJ2-7; D possibly corresponds to TRBD1 (6 bases). Germline V gene sequence: CDR1 MGHDK, CDR2 SYGVNS. The CDR3 consists of 14 residues. V was shortened by 3 bases and J by 3 bases, with 12 bases between the two germline ends. The CDR3 bases are TGTGCCAGCAGTGATAGGGGGTTTAACTACGAGCAGTACTTC. This sequence encodes CASSDRGFNYEQYF.

The J gene is TRBJ1-3, the V gene TRBV28, with 10 bases lining up with TRBD1. The CDR3 covers 15 residues. V was clipped by 8 bases and J by 0 bases; unmatched bases: 4. In germline, CDR1 is MDHEN, CDR2 SYDVKM. CDR3 DNA: TGTGCCAGCGGACGGGACAGGGGCTCTGGAAACACCATATATTTT. It translates to CASGRDRGSGNTIYF.